This entry lists 13 T cell receptor beta chains sequenced from one sample in a study of cytomegalovirus exposure and HLA in healthy donors. The PCR was carried out with 60 Vbeta primers and 13 Jbeta primers. The method was immunoSEQ multiplex PCR; TCRdb's version includes in-frame clones alone and lacks a portion of them. The repertoire consists of roughly 48,000 clones, with approximately 73% occurring once and the leading ten covering nearly 3%. Sequencing was carried out using PBMCs. The receptors were sampled from a man between 18 and 35 years old in good health and CMV-seronegative.

V gene TRBV7-2 combines with J gene TRBJ2-5; TRBD2 matches at 7 bases. CDR1 and CDR2 (germline): SGHTA, FQGNSA. The J segment lost 4 bases and the V segment lost 6 bases, leaving 5 bases of the junction unmatched. The CDR3 loop spans 13 amino acids. The CDR3 DNA is TGTGCCAGCAGGTTGGGCGGGGGAGAGACCCAGTACTTC. The encoded protein is CASRLGGGETQYF.

The V call is TRBV29-1, the J call TRBJ2-3; 11 bases match TRBD2. The CDR3 totals 14 residues. V shed 5 bases, J shed 1 base, and the junction held 2 bases outside the gene matches. Germline-derived CDR1 and CDR2 are SQVTM and ANQGSEA. The CDR3 coding sequence is TGCAGCGTTATGGGACTAGCGGGCACAGATACGCAGTATTTT. Amino acid sequence: CSVMGLAGTDTQYF.

J is TRBJ2-7 and V is TRBV28; D is possibly TRBD1 (6 bases). The CDR3 runs to 14 residues. Germline V lookup: CDR1 MDHEN, CDR2 SYDVKM. V was trimmed by 7 bases and J by 2 bases, leaving 15 bases between them. CDR3 in amino acids: CASNLPGATYEQYF. The CDR3 nucleotides are TGTGCCAGCAATTTGCCAGGGGCCACCTACGAGCAGTACTTC.

The chain couples TRBV9 to TRBJ2-5; 9 bases are a match to TRBD2. The CDR3 totals 14 residues. Losses at the gene ends were 4 bases for V and 5 bases for J; bases not matched to a gene: 6. Germline CDR1 and CDR2: SGDLS and YYNGEE. The CDR3 here is CASSISGSRETQYF. In nucleotides, the CDR3 is TGTGCCAGCAGCATTAGCGGGAGTAGGGAGACCCAGTACTTC.

The chain's CDR3 is CASSAFGGQGASNEQFF. The CDR3 DNA sequence: TGTGCCAGCAGTGCCTTCGGAGGACAGGGGGCGTCCAATGAGCAGTTCTTC. J is TRBJ2-1 and V is TRBV25-1; the match to TRBD1 covers 11 bases. Germline CDR1 is MGHDK and CDR2 is SYGVNS. This CDR3 has 17 residues. V was clipped by 4 bases and J by 6 bases; unmatched bases: 11.

The V and J genes are TRBV29-1 and TRBJ2-6, with TRBD1 matching 9 bases. The V gene's germline CDR1 is SQVTM and CDR2 ANQGSEA. This CDR3 spans 19 amino acids. The junction had 16 bases not matched to a gene; V was cut back by 7 bases and J by 0 bases. CDR3 bases: TGCAGCGGCCTGACCGCACCGGGACAGGGCTCCTCTGGGGCCAACGTCCTGACTTTC. Translation: CSGLTAPGQGSSGANVLTF.

This clone occurred once. The chain uses TRBV25-1 and TRBJ2-5, with a possible D match to TRBD1 (6 bases). V was shortened by 2 bases and J by 4 bases, with 11 bases between the two germline ends. Looked up from germline, CDR1 is MGHDK and CDR2 is SYGVNS. The CDR3 length is 14 residues. The DNA for the CDR3 is TGTGCCAGCAGTGAAAACAGGGATAGAGAGACCCAGTACTTC. Translation gives CASSENRDRETQYF. Supplemented by reference TRBV25-1 and TRBJ2-5, the full variable domain reads EADIYQTPRYLVIGTGKKITLECSQTMGHDKMYWYQQDPGMELHLIHYSYGVNSTEKGDLSSESTVSRIRTEHFPLTLESARPSHTSQYLCASSENRDRETQYFGPGTRLLVL.

The chain recombines TRBV6-5 with TRBJ2-3, with D tentatively TRBD2 (5 bases). Trimming took off 6 bases at V and 0 bases at J, with 13 bases between the two ends. CDR1 is MNHEY, CDR2 SVGAGI, per germline. There are 15 residues in the CDR3. The CDR3 DNA sequence: TGTGCCAGCAGCCGGAGCGGTGCTAGCACAGATACGCAGTATTTT. Its protein product is CASSRSGASTDTQYF.

The V gene is TRBV28, the J gene TRBJ1-3; no firm D call. The germline gives CDR1 MDHEN, CDR2 SYDVKM. The CDR3 contains 12 residues. This chain's CDR3 is CTTVSSGNTIYF. The CDR3 bases are TGTACCACGGTGTCCTCTGGAAACACCATATATTTT.

The J gene is TRBJ1-4, the V gene TRBV30, with a possible D match to TRBD1 (6 bases). V lost 1 base to trimming and J lost 7 bases, with 16 bases between them. Germline-derived CDR1 and CDR2 are GTSNPN and SVGIG (reference sequence). There are 15 residues in the CDR3. The CDR3 coding sequence is TGTGCCTGGAGTGCAAGACAGGCTGGGGGTGAAAAACTGTTTTTT. Amino acids: CAWSARQAGGEKLFF.

CDR3 sequence (DNA): TGTGCCAGCAGCGAACGTGGACAGAGAGGGGAGACCCAGTACTTC. Its protein is CASSERGQRGETQYF. The chain couples TRBV9 to TRBJ2-5; possible D gene TRBD1, 6 bases. From germline, CDR1 is SGDLS and CDR2 YYNGEE. The CDR3 consists of 15 residues. V was cut by 3 bases and J by 5 bases, with 17 bases left in between. The full variable domain, its missing parts supplied by reference TRBV9 and TRBJ2-5, is DSGVTQTPKHLITATGQRVTLRCSPRSGDLSVYWYQQSLDQGLQFLIQYYNGEERAKGNILERFSAQQFPDLHSELNLSSLELGDSALYFCASSERGQRGETQYFGPGTRLLVL.

The chain couples TRBV6-5 to TRBJ2-2, with D perhaps TRBD1 (5 bases). With 1 base removed from V and 1 base from J, the gap between germline ends came to 10 bases. Germline V gene sequence: CDR1 MNHEY, CDR2 SVGAGI. The CDR3 loop spans 16 amino acids. The CDR3 spells CASSYFNQGNTGELFF. Here the CDR3 DNA reads TGTGCCAGCAGTTACTTTAATCAGGGGAACACCGGGGAGCTGTTTTTT.

The chain joins TRBV7-6 to TRBJ1-2, with TRBD1 as a possible D gene (6 bases). This CDR3 is built from 13 residues. Germline V CDR1 and CDR2: SGHVS, FNYEAQ. Trimming took off 5 bases at V and 10 bases at J, with 17 bases between the two ends. CDR3 protein: CASSVGGGAVYTF. CDR3 DNA: TGTGCCAGCAGCGTAGGGGGGGGTGCCGTCTACACCTTC. The complete variable domain, with remaining parts taken from reference TRBV7-6 and TRBJ1-2, reads GAGVSQSPRYKVTKRGQDVALRCDPISGHVSLYWYRQALGQGPEFLTYFNYEAQQDKSGLPNDRFSAERPEGSISTLTIQRTEQRDSAMYRCASSVGGGAVYTFGSGTRLTVV.